These T cell receptor beta chains were read from a single sample in a study of human T cells and chemical hapten exposure. MiXCR, applied by TCRdb to the RACE reads, yields one record per CDR3 protein. The data hold roughly 90,000 distinct CDR3 sequences, with 9.5% to 13% observed a single time. The source was whole blood, collected in connection with sensitization to the hapten diphenylcyclopropenone (DPC). The receptors come from a woman in her 30s with alopecia areata. Some clones in this sample may be carry-over from other donors' samples. The CDR3 runs from the conserved cysteine through the conserved F or W. Each record gives: J gene, D gene, clone size, V gene, CDR3 length, CDR3 protein, CDR3 DNA. D genes are given only for firm matches. Only some rows state a clone size, as once, few, many or a class for expanded clones.

J: TRBJ2-7; D: .; size: .; V: TRBV19; length: 14; CDR3: CASSMGGGAYEQYF; DNA: TGTGCCAGTAGTATGGGCGGAGGGGCTTACGAGCAGTACTTC
J: TRBJ1-2; D: .; size: few; V: TRBV19; length: 14; CDR3: CASTQSQGHYGYTF; DNA: TGTGCCAGTACCCAATCCCAGGGGCACTATGGCTACACCTTC
J: TRBJ1-1; D: .; size: .; V: TRBV7-2; length: 17; CDR3: CASSSTGTQGWNTEAFF; DNA: TGTGCCAGCAGTAGCACCGGGACACAAGGATGGAACACTGAAGCTTTCTTT
J: TRBJ1-2; D: .; size: many; V: TRBV15; length: 14; CDR3: CATSRGPASYGYTF; DNA: TGTGCCACCAGCAGAGGGCCAGCAAGCTATGGCTACACCTTC
J: TRBJ1-2; D: .; size: many; V: TRBV7-9; length: 15; CDR3: CASSDNLALHYGYTF; DNA: TGTGCCAGCAGCGACAACTTGGCCCTTCACTATGGCTACACCTTC
J: TRBJ1-5; D: .; size: few; V: TRBV7-9; length: 12; CDR3: CASSYGKQPQHF; DNA: TGTGCCAGCAGCTACGGGAAGCAGCCCCAGCATTTT
J: TRBJ2-1; D: TRBD1; size: few; V: TRBV7-9; length: 14; CDR3: CASSSGQGYNEQFF; DNA: TGTGCCAGCAGCTCGGGACAGGGGTACAATGAGCAGTTCTTC
J: TRBJ1-1; D: TRBD1; size: many; V: TRBV29-1; length: 14; CDR3: CSVSPGQGGTEAFF; DNA: TGCAGCGTCTCACCTGGACAGGGGGGCACTGAAGCTTTCTTT
J: TRBJ2-6; D: TRBD1; size: .; V: TRBV4-2; length: 17; CDR3: CASSQDHRGSGANVLTF; DNA: TGTGCCAGCAGCCAAGATCACAGGGGCTCTGGGGCCAACGTCCTGACTTTC
J: TRBJ1-4; D: .; size: many; V: TRBV6-4; length: 11; CDR3: CASSRREKLFF; DNA: TGTGCCAGCAGTCGGAGAGAGAAACTGTTTTTT
J: TRBJ2-3; D: .; size: many; V: TRBV5-4; length: 12; CDR3: CASSSFTDTQYF; DNA: TGTGCCAGCAGCTCCTTCACAGATACGCAGTATTTT
J: TRBJ2-1; D: .; size: many; V: TRBV27; length: 16; CDR3: CASSFALALLSNEQFF; DNA: TGTGCCAGCAGTTTTGCATTGGCACTACTCTCGAATGAGCAGTTCTTC
J: TRBJ1-2; D: .; size: few; V: TRBV28; length: 15; CDR3: CASSPPGRGLGGYTF; DNA: TGTGCCAGCAGCCCTCCGGGGCGGGGTTTAGGTGGCTACACCTTC
J: TRBJ1-5; D: .; size: .; V: TRBV7-9; length: 15; CDR3: CASSPSAGSGQPQHF; DNA: TGTGCCAGCAGCCCAAGCGCGGGGTCAGGGCAGCCCCAGCATTTT
J: TRBJ1-2; D: .; size: many; V: TRBV4-3; length: 14; CDR3: CASNPDPGNYGYTF; DNA: TGCGCCAGCAACCCCGACCCAGGGAACTATGGCTACACCTTC
J: TRBJ1-1; D: .; size: many; V: TRBV6-5; length: 18; CDR3: CASSYSGPGGFLNTEAFF; DNA: TGTGCCAGCAGTTACTCGGGGCCCGGGGGGTTTTTGAACACTGAAGCTTTCTTT
J: TRBJ1-5; D: .; size: many; V: TRBV30; length: 13; CDR3: CAWSRNSNQPQHF; DNA: TGTGCCTGGAGCCGGAACAGCAATCAGCCCCAGCATTTT
J: TRBJ2-5; D: .; size: .; V: TRBV9; length: 14; CDR3: CASSVDTNQETQYF; DNA: TGTGCCAGCAGCGTAGACACGAATCAAGAGACCCAGTACTTC
J: TRBJ2-2; D: .; size: many; V: TRBV6-5; length: 11; CDR3: CASSQGGELFF; DNA: TGTGCCAGCAGCCAGGGCGGGGAGCTGTTTTTT
J: TRBJ2-7; D: .; size: few; V: TRBV28; length: 14; CDR3: CASRLNPRSYEQYF; DNA: TGTGCCAGCAGACTGAATCCTAGGTCCTACGAGCAGTACTTC
J: TRBJ2-1; D: TRBD1; size: few; V: TRBV10-3; length: 15; CDR3: CAIRGTGVLVNEQFF; DNA: TGTGCCATCAGGGGGACAGGGGTTCTTGTCAATGAGCAGTTCTTC
J: TRBJ1-1; D: TRBD1; size: once; V: TRBV6-5; length: 14; CDR3: CASRIRQGGTEAFF; DNA: TGTGCCAGCAGAATCCGACAGGGGGGCACTGAAGCTTTCTTT
J: TRBJ2-7; D: TRBD1; size: few; V: TRBV28; length: 14; CDR3: CASRRDRGPGEQYF; DNA: TGTGCCAGCAGGAGGGACAGGGGGCCCGGGGAGCAGTACTTC
J: TRBJ1-5; D: .; size: .; V: TRBV10-3; length: 14; CDR3: CATEAGIGNQPQHF; DNA: TGTGCCACCGAGGCGGGGATCGGCAATCAGCCCCAGCATTTT
J: TRBJ1-6; D: .; size: few; V: TRBV2; length: 14; CDR3: CASSVEQYNSPLHF; DNA: TGTGCCAGCAGTGTGGAGCAGTATAATTCACCCCTCCACTTT
J: TRBJ2-7; D: TRBD2; size: many; V: TRBV18; length: 15; CDR3: CASSPKRETPYEQYF; DNA: TGTGCCAGCTCTCCAAAGCGGGAGACCCCTTACGAGCAGTACTTC
J: TRBJ1-5; D: .; size: many; V: TRBV7-9; length: 14; CDR3: CASSLVGGNQPQHF; DNA: TGTGCCAGCAGCTTAGTAGGGGGCAATCAGCCCCAGCATTTT
J: TRBJ2-4; D: .; size: many; V: TRBV6-2/TRBV6-3; length: 19; CDR3: CASSYPDQLGPQAKNIQYF; DNA: TGTGCCAGCAGTTACCCCGATCAACTGGGACCCCAAGCCAAAAACATTCAGTACTTC
J: TRBJ2-3; D: TRBD2; size: .; V: TRBV2; length: 14; CDR3: CASSVKDGLGWQYF; DNA: TGTGCCAGCAGTGTAAAAGACGGACTAGGTTGGCAGTATTTT
J: TRBJ1-6; D: TRBD1; size: .; V: TRBV11-2; length: 15; CDR3: CASSIDRGRNSPLHF; DNA: TGTGCCAGCAGCATCGACAGGGGGCGAAATTCACCCCTCCACTTT
J: TRBJ1-5; D: .; size: many; V: TRBV7-2; length: 15; CDR3: CASSLGGNSNQPQHF; DNA: TGTGCCAGCAGCTTAGGAGGAAATAGCAATCAGCCCCAGCATTTT
J: TRBJ2-5; D: .; size: .; V: TRBV19; length: 12; CDR3: CASSGLVETQYF; DNA: TGTGCCAGTAGCGGACTGGTAGAGACCCAGTACTTC
J: TRBJ1-1; D: .; size: many; V: TRBV6-6; length: 13; CDR3: CASLSDMNTEAFF; DNA: TGTGCCAGTCTGAGCGATATGAACACTGAAGCTTTCTTT
J: TRBJ2-4; D: .; size: .; V: TRBV3-1; length: 15; CDR3: CASSQEALAKNIQYF; DNA: TGTGCCAGCAGCCAAGAGGCACTAGCCAAAAACATTCAGTACTTC
J: TRBJ2-1; D: .; size: few; V: TRBV2; length: 12; CDR3: CASSEYRLEQFF; DNA: TGTGCCAGCAGTGAATACCGTTTAGAGCAGTTCTTC
J: TRBJ1-1; D: .; size: few; V: TRBV7-8; length: 14; CDR3: CASSLNWGRTEAFF; DNA: TGTGCCAGCAGTCTAAATTGGGGGAGGACTGAAGCTTTCTTT
J: TRBJ2-7; D: TRBD2; size: .; V: TRBV6-2/TRBV6-3; length: 14; CDR3: CASRRPGLAGPMDF; DNA: TGTGCCAGCAGGCGTCCGGGACTAGCGGGTCCCATGGACTTC
J: TRBJ1-1; D: .; size: few; V: TRBV3-1; length: 13; CDR3: CASSPYEGGEAFF; DNA: TGTGCCAGCAGCCCCTATGAGGGGGGCGAAGCTTTCTTT
J: TRBJ2-5; D: TRBD2; size: .; V: TRBV7-9; length: 16; CDR3: CASSPPGLAGRETQYF; DNA: TGTGCCAGCAGTCCCCCGGGACTAGCGGGAAGAGAGACCCAGTACTTC
J: TRBJ1-1; D: .; size: few; V: TRBV2; length: 10; CDR3: CASSDRGAFF; DNA: TGTGCCAGCAGTGACCGCGGAGCTTTCTTT
J: TRBJ1-2; D: TRBD1; size: many; V: TRBV16; length: 15; CDR3: CASSRPGTEIYGYTF; DNA: TGTGCCAGCAGCCGACCTGGGACAGAAATCTATGGCTACACCTTC
J: TRBJ2-5; D: .; size: many; V: TRBV30; length: 12; CDR3: CAWSVRGETQYF; DNA: TGTGCCTGGAGTGTACGTGGGGAGACCCAGTACTTC
J: TRBJ2-5; D: TRBD2; size: many; V: TRBV6-5; length: 13; CDR3: CASRGGITETQYF; DNA: TGTGCCAGCAGGGGAGGGATCACCGAGACCCAGTACTTC
J: TRBJ2-2; D: .; size: .; V: TRBV29-1; length: 12; CDR3: CSSQTYTGELFF; DNA: TGCAGCTCCCAAACATACACCGGGGAGCTGTTTTTT
J: TRBJ1-2; D: .; size: many; V: TRBV29-1; length: 14; CDR3: CSVVTGDPNYGYTF; DNA: TGCAGCGTTGTTACGGGGGACCCTAACTATGGCTACACCTTC
J: TRBJ2-3; D: TRBD1; size: few; V: TRBV10-1; length: 13; CDR3: CASSLQGADTQYF; DNA: TGCGCCAGCAGTTTACAGGGGGCAGATACGCAGTATTTT
J: TRBJ2-4; D: .; size: few; V: TRBV12-3/TRBV12-4; length: 13; CDR3: CASSLKAKNIQYF; DNA: TGTGCCAGCAGTTTAAAAGCCAAAAACATTCAGTACTTC
J: TRBJ2-1; D: TRBD2; size: .; V: TRBV4-1; length: 17; CDR3: CASSTPSGGHSYNEQFF; DNA: TGCGCCAGCAGCACCCCTAGCGGGGGGCACTCCTACAATGAGCAGTTCTTC
J: TRBJ2-4; D: TRBD2; size: few; V: TRBV6-5; length: 15; CDR3: CASSYSREGQNIQYF; DNA: TGTGCCAGCAGTTACTCGAGGGAGGGTCAGAACATTCAGTACTTC
J: TRBJ2-2; D: TRBD2; size: .; V: TRBV20-1; length: 15; CDR3: CSPHFSGPLTGELFF; DNA: TGCAGTCCCCACTTTAGCGGGCCCCTCACCGGGGAGCTGTTTTTT
J: TRBJ1-3; D: .; size: many; V: TRBV10-3; length: 16; CDR3: CAISESLGGSGNTIYF; DNA: TGTGCCATCAGTGAGTCGCTCGGGGGGTCTGGAAACACCATATATTTT
J: TRBJ1-6; D: TRBD1; size: few; V: TRBV18; length: 15; CDR3: CASSPLGQGASPLHF; DNA: TGTGCCAGCTCACCACTGGGACAGGGGGCTTCACCCCTCCACTTT
J: TRBJ2-1; D: TRBD2; size: many; V: TRBV6-2/TRBV6-3; length: 19; CDR3: CASRSILAGGPASYNEQFF; DNA: TGTGCCAGCAGGAGCATACTAGCGGGAGGGCCGGCCTCCTACAATGAGCAGTTCTTC
J: TRBJ2-1; D: .; size: few; V: TRBV7-6; length: 13; CDR3: CASSFATDNEQFF; DNA: TGTGCCAGCAGCTTTGCGACAGACAATGAGCAGTTCTTC
J: TRBJ1-6; D: TRBD1; size: few; V: TRBV6-5; length: 15; CDR3: CASSSHPDRESPLHF; DNA: TGTGCCAGCAGTTCCCACCCGGACAGGGAATCACCCCTCCACTTT
J: TRBJ2-5; D: .; size: many; V: TRBV20-1; length: 13; CDR3: CSARDSGTATQYF; DNA: TGCAGTGCTAGAGATTCCGGGACTGCGACCCAGTACTTC
J: TRBJ2-7; D: TRBD2; size: .; V: TRBV28; length: 14; CDR3: CASSLLGPAGEQYF; DNA: TGTGCCAGCAGTTTATTGGGTCCAGCGGGAGAGCAGTACTTC